This is a list of T cell receptor beta chains from one sample in a study of blood T cells in healthy people across ages. MiXCR was run by TCRdb on the 5' RACE reads, yielding one entry per CDR3 protein. The data show about 1.5 million distinct CDR3 sequences, around 40% seen once. The specimen sequenced was blood. Every receptor here comes from a woman between 18 and 30 years old in good health. The CDR3 runs from the conserved cysteine through the conserved F or W. Fields, in order: clone size, V gene, CDR3 protein. Some rows have no size entry. The others give once, few or many, or a class for an expanded clone.

few | TRBV7-2 | CASTLRRGLDTQYF
- | TRBV24-1 | CATSDGIIDTEAFF
many | TRBV20-1 | CSARDIRGEFF
- | TRBV7-9 | CASSPTGGESYNEQFF
- | TRBV28 | CASMGGQFSGNTIYF
- | TRBV10-2 | CASSSLSSYNEQYF
- | TRBV20-1 | CSVVGGGDPTDTQYF
- | TRBV5-1 | CASRQGALTEAFF
once | TRBV9 | CASSVAGLATYNEQYF
- | TRBV6-6 | CASSYTDRGGGYTF
- | TRBV6-2/TRBV6-3 | CATAGGEFNEQYF
- | TRBV5-1 | CASSPKDPSELYNEQFF
- | TRBV20-1 | CSATRDYYNEQFF
- | TRBV7-7 | CASSSVDNEQFF
- | TRBV20-1 | CSAGPHLCGYTF
few | TRBV27 | CASKGRRTEKLFF
- | TRBV29-1 | CSVEPGAGYTF
few | TRBV5-1 | CASSLEGLAGGVYLIDTQYF
few | TRBV12-3/TRBV12-4 | CASSPSGRKDRSYGYTF
- | TRBV7-2 | CASSLDSQGGIQYF
few | TRBV6-2/TRBV6-3 | CASSDTGWGTSGSNEQFF
- | TRBV29-1 | CSVRYGGLSYNEQFF
- | TRBV27 | CTSSPQGQTPYNEQFF
- | TRBV7-7 | CASSLRAGFEYEQYF
- | TRBV15 | CATSRDKARNRGDRTDTQYF
- | TRBV2 | CVSLGRAAKNIQYF
- | TRBV12-3/TRBV12-4 | CASPTQPWHHYNEQFF
many | TRBV10-3 | CAISEAGPYGYTF
- | TRBV7-9 | CASSPRPSGDGRAQETQYF
- | TRBV7-8 | CASSFAGFGEKLFF
many | TRBV20-1 | CSARDYGSTSSSPNEQFF
- | TRBV10-1 | CASSESRLAERADTQYF
few | TRBV12-3/TRBV12-4 | CASRAGGNTEAFF
- | TRBV27 | CASSPWLNTDTQYF
- | TRBV9 | CASSVGYGTSVNTEAFF
few | TRBV10-3 | CAIREQGVNYGYTF
many | TRBV6-2/TRBV6-3 | CASSRVSGREASTDTQYF
- | TRBV25-1 | CASSDGRLVTYEQYF
- | TRBV7-3 | CASSPTTGGDGYTF
few | TRBV4-3 | CASSQDPPLAGAVDTQYF
- | TRBV20-1 | CSAATTSGRNNEQFF
- | TRBV5-1 | CASSRTGTALYGYTF
- | TRBV14 | CASSQSSAGPDYGYTF
- | TRBV20-1 | CSARPQGALLNAYEQYF
few | TRBV7-2 | CASSPDHNEKLFF
many | TRBV5-1 | CASSLAQSYEQYF
- | TRBV24-1 | CATSDLRADTGELFF
- | TRBV7-2 | CASSFSVVNTEAFF
few | TRBV12-3/TRBV12-4 | CASSFSGFQPQHF
few | TRBV20-1 | CSARRRRSSYNEQFF
- | TRBV10-3 | CATGAGGLGREQFF
few | TRBV6-1 | CASSVYYGYTF
once | TRBV7-2 | CASSSIPEGLAGRKTQYF
- | TRBV3-1 | CASSQEVWTSHEQFF
- | TRBV20-1 | CSARAPLHGNTIYF
once | TRBV4-1 | CASSQGQPSSGANVLTF
few | TRBV27 | CASCGTGAYEQYF
few | TRBV4-3 | CASSQNRAYEQYF
few | TRBV4-2 | CASSQEHPPHNYGYTF
- | TRBV12-3/TRBV12-4 | CASSPTGQRETEAFF